These T cell receptor beta chains were read from a single sample in a study of Ad26.COV2.S vaccination and SARS-CoV-2 variants. Data came from immunoSEQ multiplex PCR; TCRdb stores just in-frame clones and leaves some out. The profile covers roughly 350,000 clones, with around 86% appearing a single time and around 3.5% taken by the ten largest. The sample in question was peripheral blood, obtained in a trial of Ad26.COV2.S vaccine versus placebo. These receptors originate from a person aged 18-65 years who received the Ad26.COV2.S COVID-19 vaccine or a placebo. The CDR3 runs from the conserved cysteine through the conserved F or W. D genes are given only for firm matches. Some rows have no size entry. The others give once, few or many, or a class for an expanded clone.

clone_size: -
v_call: TRBV19
j_call: TRBJ2-7
d_call: -
cdr3_nt: TGTGCCAGTAGTATAGTGGGGCACAGGAGCTCCTACGAGCAGTACTTC
cdr3_aa: CASSIVGHRSSYEQYF

clone_size: -
v_call: TRBV7-9
j_call: TRBJ2-7
d_call: -
cdr3_nt: TGTGCCAGCAGCCCCCCCGGGGACGGTTCCTACGAGCAGTACTTC
cdr3_aa: CASSPPGDGSYEQYF

clone_size: -
v_call: TRBV7-6
j_call: TRBJ2-1
d_call: -
cdr3_nt: TGTGCCAGCAGCGAACGGGACCGTCCCTACAATGAGCAGTTCTTC
cdr3_aa: CASSERDRPYNEQFF

clone_size: -
v_call: TRBV2
j_call: TRBJ1-2
d_call: -
cdr3_nt: TGTGCCAGCAGTGAAGCGGACGTAAACTATGGCTACACCTTC
cdr3_aa: CASSEADVNYGYTF

clone_size: once
v_call: TRBV19
j_call: TRBJ1-3
d_call: TRBD1
cdr3_nt: TGTGCCAGTAGTTCGGGACAGTCTGGAAACACCATATATTTT
cdr3_aa: CASSSGQSGNTIYF

clone_size: -
v_call: TRBV28
j_call: TRBJ2-7
d_call: -
cdr3_nt: TGTGCCAGCAGACTCCGGGACGCCTCCTACGAGCAGTACTTC
cdr3_aa: CASRLRDASYEQYF

clone_size: -
v_call: TRBV9
j_call: TRBJ1-2
d_call: -
cdr3_nt: TGTGCCAGCAGCGTACAGGGGAACAGCTATGGCTACACCTTC
cdr3_aa: CASSVQGNSYGYTF

clone_size: -
v_call: TRBV19
j_call: TRBJ1-5
d_call: -
cdr3_nt: TGTGCCAGTAGGCTCAGGGGCGGTCAGCCCCAGCATTTT
cdr3_aa: CASRLRGGQPQHF

clone_size: few
v_call: TRBV4-2
j_call: TRBJ1-1
d_call: TRBD1
cdr3_nt: TGTGCCAGCAGCCACTGGGACAGGAACACTGAAGCTTTCTTT
cdr3_aa: CASSHWDRNTEAFF

clone_size: -
v_call: TRBV4-1
j_call: TRBJ2-5
d_call: -
cdr3_nt: TGCGCCAGCAGCCGGACCGACAGAGCCCAAGAGACCCAGTACTTC
cdr3_aa: CASSRTDRAQETQYF

clone_size: -
v_call: TRBV5-1
j_call: TRBJ2-7
d_call: TRBD2
cdr3_nt: TGCGCCAGCAGCCCATTATCGCTAGCGGATTACGAGCAGTACTTC
cdr3_aa: CASSPLSLADYEQYF

clone_size: -
v_call: TRBV12-3/TRBV12-4
j_call: TRBJ2-3
d_call: -
cdr3_nt: TGTGCCAGCAGTTTTGAAGGTACAGATACGCAGTATTTT
cdr3_aa: CASSFEGTDTQYF